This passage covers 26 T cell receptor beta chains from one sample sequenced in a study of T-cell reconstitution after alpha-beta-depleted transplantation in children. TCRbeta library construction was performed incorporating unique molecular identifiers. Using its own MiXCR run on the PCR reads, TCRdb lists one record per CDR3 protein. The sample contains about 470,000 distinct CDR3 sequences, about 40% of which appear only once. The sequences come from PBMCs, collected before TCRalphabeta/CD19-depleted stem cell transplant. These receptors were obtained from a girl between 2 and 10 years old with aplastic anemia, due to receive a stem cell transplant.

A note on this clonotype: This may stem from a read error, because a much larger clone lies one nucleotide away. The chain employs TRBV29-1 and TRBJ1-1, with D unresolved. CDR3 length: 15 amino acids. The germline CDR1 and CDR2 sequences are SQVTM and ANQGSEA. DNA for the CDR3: TGCAGCGTTGTTATATTTAGCACCTTGAACGCTGAAGCTTTCTTT. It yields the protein CSVVIFSTLNAEAFF.

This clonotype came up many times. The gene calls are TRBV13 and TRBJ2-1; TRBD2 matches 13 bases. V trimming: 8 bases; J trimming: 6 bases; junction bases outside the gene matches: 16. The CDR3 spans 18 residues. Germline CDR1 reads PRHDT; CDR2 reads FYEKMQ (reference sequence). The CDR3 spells CASGTSGRARRSTNEQFF. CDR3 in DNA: TGTGCCAGCGGAACTAGCGGGAGGGCCCGGCGGTCAACCAATGAGCAGTTCTTC.

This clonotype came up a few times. In DNA, the CDR3 is TGTGCCAGCAGCCAAGAAAGCGGCCGGCGCACAGATACGCAGTATTTT. Protein sequence: CASSQESGRRTDTQYF. The chain has TRBV4-2 and TRBJ2-3; D is possibly TRBD2 (5 bases). V was clipped by 0 bases and J by 1 base, with 11 bases between them. Germline V CDR1 and CDR2: LGHNA, YNFKEQ. The CDR3 contains 16 residues.

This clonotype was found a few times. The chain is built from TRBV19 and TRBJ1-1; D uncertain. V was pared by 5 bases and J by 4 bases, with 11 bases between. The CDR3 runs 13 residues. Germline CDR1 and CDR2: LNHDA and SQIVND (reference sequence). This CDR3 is CASSRGRATEAFF. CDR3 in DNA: TGTGCCAGTAGTCGGGGTAGGGCCACTGAAGCTTTCTTT.

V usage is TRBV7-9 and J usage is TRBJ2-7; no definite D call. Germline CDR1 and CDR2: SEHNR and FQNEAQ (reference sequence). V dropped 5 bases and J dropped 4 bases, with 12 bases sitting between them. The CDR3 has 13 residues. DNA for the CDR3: TGTGCCAGCAGCCGAGGACGGTATTACGAGCAGTACTTC. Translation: CASSRGRYYEQYF.

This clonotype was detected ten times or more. The CDR3 bases are TGCGCCAGCAGCCCGGGAATTCCCTACGAGCAGTACTTC. Its translation is CASSPGIPYEQYF. J is TRBJ2-7 and V is TRBV5-1; maybe TRBD2 (5 bases). The CDR3 loop spans 13 amino acids. Germline V gives CDR1 SGHRS, CDR2 YFSETQ. V was shortened by 4 bases and J by 2 bases, with 10 bases between the two germline ends. Based on the CDR3 plus reference TRBV5-1 and TRBJ2-7, the full variable domain is KAGVTQTPRYLIKTRGQQVTLSCSPISGHRSVSWYQQTPGQGLQFLFEYFSETQRNKGNFPGRFSGRQFSNSRSEMNVSTLELGDSALYLCASSPGIPYEQYFGPGTRLTVT.

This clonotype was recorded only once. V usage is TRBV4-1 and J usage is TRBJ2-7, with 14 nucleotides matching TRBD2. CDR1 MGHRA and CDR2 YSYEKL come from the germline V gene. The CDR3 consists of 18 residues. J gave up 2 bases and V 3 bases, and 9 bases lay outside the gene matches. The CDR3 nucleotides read TGCGCCAGCAGCCACAGAGACGCGACTAGCGGGGGGGCCTACGAGCAGTACTTC. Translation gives CASSHRDATSGGAYEQYF.

The CDR3 loop reads CASRSGGIGDNEQFF. DNA for the CDR3: TGTGCCAGCAGATCTGGCGGGATTGGAGACAATGAGCAGTTCTTC. The rearrangement uses TRBV7-9 and TRBJ2-1; D perhaps matches TRBD2 (6 bases). V dropped 6 bases and J dropped 5 bases, with 17 bases sitting between them. The CDR3 runs 15 residues. Germline CDR1 SEHNR, CDR2 FQNEAQ (reference sequence).

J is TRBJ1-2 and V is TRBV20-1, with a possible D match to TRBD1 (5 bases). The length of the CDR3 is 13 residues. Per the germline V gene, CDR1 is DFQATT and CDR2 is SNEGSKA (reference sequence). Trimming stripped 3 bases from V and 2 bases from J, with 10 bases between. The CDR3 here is CSASAGPNYGYTF. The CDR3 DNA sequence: TGCAGTGCTAGTGCGGGGCCGAACTATGGCTACACCTTC.

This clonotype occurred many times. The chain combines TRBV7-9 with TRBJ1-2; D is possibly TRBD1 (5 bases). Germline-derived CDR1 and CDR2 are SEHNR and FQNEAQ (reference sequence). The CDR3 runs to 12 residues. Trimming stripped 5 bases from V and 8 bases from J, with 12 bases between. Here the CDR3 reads CASSGGRDGYTF. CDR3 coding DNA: TGTGCCAGCAGCGGAGGCAGGGACGGCTACACCTTC.

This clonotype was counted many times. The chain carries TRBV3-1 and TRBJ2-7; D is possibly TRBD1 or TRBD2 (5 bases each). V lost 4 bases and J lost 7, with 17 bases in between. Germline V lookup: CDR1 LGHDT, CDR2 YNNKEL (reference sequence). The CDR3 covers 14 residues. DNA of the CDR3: TGTGCCAGCAGCCGGGGACGCCCCCTCGGAGAGCAGTACTTC. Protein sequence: CASSRGRPLGEQYF.

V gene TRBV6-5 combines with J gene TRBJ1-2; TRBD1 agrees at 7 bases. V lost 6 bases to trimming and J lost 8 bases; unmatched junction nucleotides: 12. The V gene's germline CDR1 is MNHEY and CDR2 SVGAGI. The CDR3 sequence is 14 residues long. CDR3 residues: CASSYRTGEGGYTF. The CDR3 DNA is TGTGCCAGCAGCTACAGGACAGGAGAAGGGGGCTACACCTTC.

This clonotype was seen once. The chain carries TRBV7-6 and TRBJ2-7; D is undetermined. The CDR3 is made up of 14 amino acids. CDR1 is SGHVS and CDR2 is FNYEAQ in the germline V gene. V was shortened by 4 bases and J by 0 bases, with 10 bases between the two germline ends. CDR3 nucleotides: TGTGCCAGCAGCTCTTCGTTAAGCTCCTACGAGCAGTACTTC. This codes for CASSSSLSSYEQYF.

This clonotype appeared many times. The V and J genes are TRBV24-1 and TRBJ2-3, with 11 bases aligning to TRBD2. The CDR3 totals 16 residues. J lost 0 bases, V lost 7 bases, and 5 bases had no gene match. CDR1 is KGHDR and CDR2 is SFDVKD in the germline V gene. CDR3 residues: CATSLAGGLSTDTQYF. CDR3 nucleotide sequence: TGTGCCACCAGCCTAGCGGGAGGATTGAGCACAGATACGCAGTATTTT.

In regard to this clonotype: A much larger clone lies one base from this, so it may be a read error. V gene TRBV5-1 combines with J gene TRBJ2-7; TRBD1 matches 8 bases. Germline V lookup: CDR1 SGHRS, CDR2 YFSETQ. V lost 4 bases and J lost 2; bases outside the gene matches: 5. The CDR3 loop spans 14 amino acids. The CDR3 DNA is TGCGCCAGCAGCCTACTGACAGGGGCCTACGAGCAGTACTTC. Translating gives CASSLLTGAYEQYF.

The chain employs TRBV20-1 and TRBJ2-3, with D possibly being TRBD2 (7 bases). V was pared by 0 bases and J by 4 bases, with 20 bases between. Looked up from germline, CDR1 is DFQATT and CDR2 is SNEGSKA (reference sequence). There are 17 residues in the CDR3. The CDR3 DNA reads TGCAGTGCTAGAGATGGGAGGGGGAGCATAGTGGCAGATACGCAGTATTTT. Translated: CSARDGRGSIVADTQYF.

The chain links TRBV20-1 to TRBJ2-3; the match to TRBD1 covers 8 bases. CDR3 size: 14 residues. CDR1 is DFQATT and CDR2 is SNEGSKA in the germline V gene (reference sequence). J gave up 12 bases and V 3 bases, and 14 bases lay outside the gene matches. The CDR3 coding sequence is TGCAGTGCTAGGGGGACCACGGGACAGGCCCATCAGTATTTT. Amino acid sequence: CSARGTTGQAHQYF.

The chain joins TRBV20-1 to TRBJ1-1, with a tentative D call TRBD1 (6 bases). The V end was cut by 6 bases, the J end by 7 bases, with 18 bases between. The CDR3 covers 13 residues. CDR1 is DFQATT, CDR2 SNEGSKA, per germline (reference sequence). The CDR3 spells CSADTGARNEAFF. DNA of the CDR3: TGCAGTGCCGACACGGGGGCGCGCAATGAAGCTTTCTTT.

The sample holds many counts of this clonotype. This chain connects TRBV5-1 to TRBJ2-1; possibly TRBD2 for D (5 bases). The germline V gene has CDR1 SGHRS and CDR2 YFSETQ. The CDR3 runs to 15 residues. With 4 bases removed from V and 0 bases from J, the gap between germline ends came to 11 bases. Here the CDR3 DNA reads TGCGCCAGCAGCCCTCAGCGGAGCTCCTACAATGAGCAGTTCTTC. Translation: CASSPQRSSYNEQFF.

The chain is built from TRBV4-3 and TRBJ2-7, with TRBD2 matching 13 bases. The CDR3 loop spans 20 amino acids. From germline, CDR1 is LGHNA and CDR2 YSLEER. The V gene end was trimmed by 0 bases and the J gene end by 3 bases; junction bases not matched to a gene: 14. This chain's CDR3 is CASSQDRGGTSGKPCYEQYF. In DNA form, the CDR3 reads TGCGCCAGCAGCCAAGATCGGGGCGGGACTAGCGGGAAACCGTGCTACGAGCAGTACTTC.

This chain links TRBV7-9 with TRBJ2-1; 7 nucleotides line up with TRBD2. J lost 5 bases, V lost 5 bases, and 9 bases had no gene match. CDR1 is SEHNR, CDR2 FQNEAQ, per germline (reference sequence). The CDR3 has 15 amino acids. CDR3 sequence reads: CASSPNGRRDNEQFF. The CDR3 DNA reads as TGTGCCAGCAGCCCAAACGGGAGGAGGGACAATGAGCAGTTCTTC.

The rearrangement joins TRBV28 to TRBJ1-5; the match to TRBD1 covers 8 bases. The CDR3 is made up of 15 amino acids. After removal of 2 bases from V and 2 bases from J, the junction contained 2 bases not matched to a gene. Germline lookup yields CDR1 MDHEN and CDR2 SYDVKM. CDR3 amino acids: CASSLLDRGNQPQHF. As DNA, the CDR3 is TGTGCCAGCAGTTTACTGGACAGGGGCAATCAGCCCCAGCATTTT. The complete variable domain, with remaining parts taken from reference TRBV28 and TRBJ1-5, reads DVKVTQSSRYLVKRTGEKVFLECVQDMDHENMFWYRQDPGLGLRLIYFSYDVKMKEKGDIPEGYSVSREKKERFSLILESASTNQTSMYLCASSLLDRGNQPQHFGDGTRLSIL.

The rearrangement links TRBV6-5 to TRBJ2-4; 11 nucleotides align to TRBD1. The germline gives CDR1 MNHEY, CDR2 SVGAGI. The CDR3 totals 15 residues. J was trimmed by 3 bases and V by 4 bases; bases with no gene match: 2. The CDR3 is CASSFGTGGKNIQYF. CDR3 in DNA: TGTGCCAGCAGTTTCGGGACAGGGGGCAAAAACATTCAGTACTTC.

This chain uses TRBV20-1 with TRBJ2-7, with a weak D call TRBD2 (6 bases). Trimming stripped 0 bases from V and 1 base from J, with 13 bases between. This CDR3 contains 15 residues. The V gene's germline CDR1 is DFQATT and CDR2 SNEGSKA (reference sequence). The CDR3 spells CSARDYQRVSYEQYF. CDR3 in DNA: TGCAGTGCTAGAGATTACCAGCGGGTGTCCTACGAGCAGTACTTC.

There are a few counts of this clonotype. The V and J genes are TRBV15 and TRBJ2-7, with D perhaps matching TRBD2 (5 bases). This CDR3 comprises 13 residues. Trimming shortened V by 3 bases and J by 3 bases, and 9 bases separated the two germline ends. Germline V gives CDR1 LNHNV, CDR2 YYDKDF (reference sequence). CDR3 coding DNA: TGTGCCACCAGCAGGGACTCCTACTACGAGCAGTACTTC. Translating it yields CATSRDSYYEQYF.

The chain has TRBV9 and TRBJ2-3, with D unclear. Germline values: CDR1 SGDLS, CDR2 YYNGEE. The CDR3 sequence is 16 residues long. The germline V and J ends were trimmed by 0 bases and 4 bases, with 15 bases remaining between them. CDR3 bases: TGTGCCAGCAGCGTAGTTGGTTCCCCCAGCCCAGATACGCAGTATTTT. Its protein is CASSVVGSPSPDTQYF.